Below are 2 T cell receptor beta chains sequenced from a single sample in a study of glioma-infiltrating T cells. Using RNA template, CDR3s of TCR alpha and beta were amplified with iRepertoire arm-PCR. TCRdb re-analysed the multiplex PCR reads in MiXCR, keeping a single row per CDR3 protein. Of about 22,000 distinct CDR3 sequences in the sample, roughly 24% were seen once. Sequenced: glioma tissue, nonneoplastic brain tissue, or PBMCs (not recorded which). The receptors shown here come from a human donor with low-grade glioma or glioblastoma, undergoing nonglioma brain surgery, or in good health (not recorded which).

This clonotype was detected many times. This chain joins TRBV6-1 and TRBJ1-2; TRBD1 aligns across 12 bases. Per germline, CDR1 MNHNS and CDR2 SASEGT. Losses at the gene ends were 8 bases for V and 5 bases for J; bases not matched to a gene: 6. This CDR3 comprises 14 residues. The CDR3 here is CASAGDRGPYGYTF. CDR3 DNA: TGTGCCAGCGCAGGGGACAGGGGGCCTTATGGCTACACCTTC.

This clonotype was seen ten or more times. J is TRBJ2-1 and V is TRBV20-1; 14 positions agree with TRBD2. The length of the CDR3 is 14 residues. V lost 4 bases to trimming and J lost 5 bases; unmatched junction nucleotides: 1. CDR1 is DFQATT and CDR2 is SNEGSKA in the germline V gene (reference sequence). This chain's CDR3 is CSATGLAGDNEQFF. CDR3 sequence (DNA): TGCAGTGCTACGGGACTAGCGGGGGACAATGAGCAGTTCTTC.